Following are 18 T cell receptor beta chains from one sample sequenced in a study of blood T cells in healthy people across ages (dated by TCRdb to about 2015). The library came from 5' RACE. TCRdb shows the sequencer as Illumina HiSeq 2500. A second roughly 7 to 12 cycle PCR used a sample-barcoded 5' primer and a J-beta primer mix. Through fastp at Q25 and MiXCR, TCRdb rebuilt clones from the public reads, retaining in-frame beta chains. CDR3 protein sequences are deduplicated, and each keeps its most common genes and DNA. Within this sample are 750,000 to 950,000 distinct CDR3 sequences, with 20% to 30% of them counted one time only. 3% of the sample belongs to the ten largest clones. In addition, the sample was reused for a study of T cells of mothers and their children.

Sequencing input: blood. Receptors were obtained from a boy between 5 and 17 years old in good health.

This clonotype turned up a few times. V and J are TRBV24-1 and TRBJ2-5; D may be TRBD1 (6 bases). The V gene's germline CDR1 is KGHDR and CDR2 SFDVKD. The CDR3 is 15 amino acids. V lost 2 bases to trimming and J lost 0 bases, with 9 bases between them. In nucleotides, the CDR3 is TGTGCCACCAGTGATTCAACAGGGCACCAAGAGACCCAGTACTTC. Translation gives CATSDSTGHQETQYF.

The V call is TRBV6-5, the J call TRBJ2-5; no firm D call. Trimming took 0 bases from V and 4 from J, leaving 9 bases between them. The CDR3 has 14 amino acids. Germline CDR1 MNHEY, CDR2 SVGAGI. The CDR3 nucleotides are TGTGCCAGCAGTTACTCGAAAGATCGAGAGACCCAGTACTTC. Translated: CASSYSKDRETQYF.

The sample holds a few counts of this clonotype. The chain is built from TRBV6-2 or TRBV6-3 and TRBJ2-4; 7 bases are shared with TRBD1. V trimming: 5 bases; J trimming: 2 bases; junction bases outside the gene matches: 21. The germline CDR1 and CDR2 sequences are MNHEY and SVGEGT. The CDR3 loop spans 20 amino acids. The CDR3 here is CASSRRHQLDREPSKNIQYF. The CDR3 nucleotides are TGTGCCAGCAGTCGCCGGCACCAGCTCGACAGGGAACCATCCAAAAACATTCAGTACTTC.

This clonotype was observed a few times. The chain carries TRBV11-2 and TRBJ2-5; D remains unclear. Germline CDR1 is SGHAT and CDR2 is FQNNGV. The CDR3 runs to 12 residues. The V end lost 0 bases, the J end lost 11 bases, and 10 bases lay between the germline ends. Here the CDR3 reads CASSLDVGPQYF. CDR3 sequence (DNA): TGTGCCAGCAGCTTAGATGTGGGCCCGCAGTACTTC.

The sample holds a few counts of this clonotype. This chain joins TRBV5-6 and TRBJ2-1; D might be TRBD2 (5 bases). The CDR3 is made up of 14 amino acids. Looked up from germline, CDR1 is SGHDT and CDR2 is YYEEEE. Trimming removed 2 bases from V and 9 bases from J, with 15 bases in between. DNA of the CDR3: TGTGCCAGCAGCTTAGGATGGAGGCTAGGTGAGCAGTTCTTC. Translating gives CASSLGWRLGEQFF.

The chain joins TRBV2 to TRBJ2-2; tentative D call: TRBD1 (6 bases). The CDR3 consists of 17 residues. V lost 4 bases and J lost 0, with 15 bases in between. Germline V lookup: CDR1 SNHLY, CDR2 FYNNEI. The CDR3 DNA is TGTGCCAGCAGTGGGGAAGAGGACAGCGCGAACACCGGGGAGCTGTTTTTT. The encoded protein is CASSGEEDSANTGELFF.

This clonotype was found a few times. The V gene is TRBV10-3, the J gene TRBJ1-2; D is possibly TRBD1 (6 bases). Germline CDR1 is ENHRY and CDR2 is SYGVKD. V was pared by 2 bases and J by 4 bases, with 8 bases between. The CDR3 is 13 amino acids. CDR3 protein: CAISEKGGYGYTF. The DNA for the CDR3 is TGTGCCATCAGTGAGAAAGGGGGCTATGGCTACACCTTC.

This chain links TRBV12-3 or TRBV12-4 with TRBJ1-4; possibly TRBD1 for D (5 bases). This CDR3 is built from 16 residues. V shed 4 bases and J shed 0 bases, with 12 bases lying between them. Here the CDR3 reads CASSSGTPATNEKLFF. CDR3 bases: TGTGCCAGCAGTTCCGGGACGCCTGCAACTAATGAAAAACTGTTTTTT.

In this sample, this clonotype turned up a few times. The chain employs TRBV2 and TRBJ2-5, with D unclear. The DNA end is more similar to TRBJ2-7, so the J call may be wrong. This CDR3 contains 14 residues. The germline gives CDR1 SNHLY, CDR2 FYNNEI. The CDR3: CASSESPPYYEQYF. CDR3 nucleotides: TGTGCCAGCAGTGAAAGCCCACCTTACTACGAGCAGTACTTC.

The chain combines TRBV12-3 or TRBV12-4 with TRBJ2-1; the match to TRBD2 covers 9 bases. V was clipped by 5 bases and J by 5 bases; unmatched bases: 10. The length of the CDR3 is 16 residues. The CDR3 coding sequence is TGTGCCAGCAGTCGCAGGACTAGCGCCTATGACAATGAGCAGTTCTTC. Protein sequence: CASSRRTSAYDNEQFF.

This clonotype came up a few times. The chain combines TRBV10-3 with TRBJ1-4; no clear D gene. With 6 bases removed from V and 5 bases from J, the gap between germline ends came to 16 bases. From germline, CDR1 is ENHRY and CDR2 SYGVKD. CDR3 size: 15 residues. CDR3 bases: TGTGCCATCAGCGGGTACATGAATGAAAATGAAAAACTGTTTTTT. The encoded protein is CAISGYMNENEKLFF.

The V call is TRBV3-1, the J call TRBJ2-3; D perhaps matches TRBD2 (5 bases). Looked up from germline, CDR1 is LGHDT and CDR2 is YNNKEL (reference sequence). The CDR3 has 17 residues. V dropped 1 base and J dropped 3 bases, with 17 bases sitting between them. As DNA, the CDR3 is TGTGCCAGCAGCCAAGCCCCCCCTAGCACGATGACAGATACGCAGTATTTT. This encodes CASSQAPPSTMTDTQYF.

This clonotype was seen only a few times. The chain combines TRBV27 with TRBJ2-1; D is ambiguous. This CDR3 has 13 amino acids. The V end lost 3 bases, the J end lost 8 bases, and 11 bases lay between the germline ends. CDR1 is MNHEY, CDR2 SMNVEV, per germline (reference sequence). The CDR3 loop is CASSFVYFDEQFF. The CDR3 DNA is TGTGCCAGCAGTTTTGTCTATTTCGATGAGCAGTTCTTC.

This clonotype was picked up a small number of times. The CDR3 protein is CASSEARVGEQFF. The CDR3 DNA follows: TGTGCCAGCAGTGAAGCGCGGGTTGGTGAGCAGTTCTTC. This chain uses TRBV2 with TRBJ2-5; D is possibly TRBD2 (5 bases). The last part of the DNA fits TRBJ2-1 better; the J call may be wrong. The length of the CDR3 is 13 residues. The V gene's germline CDR1 is SNHLY and CDR2 FYNNEI.

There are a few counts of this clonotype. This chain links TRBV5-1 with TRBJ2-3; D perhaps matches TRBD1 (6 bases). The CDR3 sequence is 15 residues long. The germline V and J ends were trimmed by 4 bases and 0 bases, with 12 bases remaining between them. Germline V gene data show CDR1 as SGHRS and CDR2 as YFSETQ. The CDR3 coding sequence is TGCGCCAGCAGCCCGACAGGCCTTAGCACAGATACGCAGTATTTT. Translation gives CASSPTGLSTDTQYF.

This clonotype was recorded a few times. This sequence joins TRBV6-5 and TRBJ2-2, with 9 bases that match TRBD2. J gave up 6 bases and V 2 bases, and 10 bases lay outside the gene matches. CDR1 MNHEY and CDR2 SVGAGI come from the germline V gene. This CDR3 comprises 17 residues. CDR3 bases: TGTGCCAGCAGTTACCCCATGTCGCGGGGGGGCCCCGGGGAGCTGTTTTTT. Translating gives CASSYPMSRGGPGELFF.

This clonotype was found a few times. The CDR3 bases are TGTGCCAGCAGTTTAAAGGGGGGAAGGAACGAGCAGTACTTC. Translated, it gives CASSLKGGRNEQYF. The rearrangement links TRBV27 to TRBJ2-5; D tentatively reads TRBD1 or TRBD2 (6 bases each). The J call may be wrong; the DNA end is better matched by TRBJ2-7. CDR1 is MNHEY, CDR2 SMNVEV, per germline (reference sequence). This CDR3 has 14 residues.

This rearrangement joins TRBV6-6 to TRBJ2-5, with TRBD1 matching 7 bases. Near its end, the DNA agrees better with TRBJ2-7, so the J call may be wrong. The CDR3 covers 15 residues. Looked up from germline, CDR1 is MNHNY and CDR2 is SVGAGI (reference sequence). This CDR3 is CASSRDSYSFYEQYF. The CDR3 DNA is TGTGCCAGCAGTCGGGACAGCTACAGCTTCTACGAGCAGTACTTC.